What follows is one T cell receptor (beta chain) and its context. V lost 6 bases, J lost 1 base, and 8 bases lay in between. The CDR3 is made up of 13 amino acids. CDR1 is WSHSY and CDR2 is SAAADI in the germline V gene. This record comes from a study of control samples from healthy donors and cancer patients. TCRdb's copy holds only in-frame clones and misses some; the assay was immunoSEQ multiplex PCR. This table holds roughly 12,000 clones, roughly 95% found once. The receptor's source is a man between 65 and 85 years old with head and neck cancer. The V gene is TRBV10-2, the J gene TRBJ2-3; D gene unclear. The sample comprised PBMCs. The CDR3 DNA is TGCGCCAGCAGAAGGGCAGGCACAGATACGCAGTATTTT. This gives the protein CASRRAGTDTQYF.